These 25 T cell receptor beta chains originate from one sample sequenced in a study of CD8+CD57+ T cells in acquired aplastic anemia. TCR beta VDJ and CDR3 profiling used genomic DNA as template. MiXCR, applied by TCRdb to the reads, yields one record per CDR3 protein. The sample records approximately 380,000 distinct CDR3 sequences, around 68% being singletons. The sample taken for sequencing was sorted CD4+, CD8+, or CD8+CD57+ T cells (not recorded which) from PBMCs. These receptors were collected from a human donor in good health, serving as a control.

This chain links TRBV20-1 with TRBJ2-7; either TRBD1 or TRBD2 may fit D (5 bases each). This CDR3 is 15 amino acids long. Germline CDR1 and CDR2: DFQATT and SNEGSKA (reference sequence). The CDR3 sequence: CSAATGTGPGYEQYF. The DNA of the CDR3 is TGCAGCGCCGCCACCGGGACGGGGCCAGGCTACGAGCAGTACTTC.

V and J are TRBV6-2 or TRBV6-3 and TRBJ1-6; unclear D gene. Germline V lookup: CDR1 MNHEY, CDR2 SVGEGT. The V and J ends lost 5 bases and 5 bases respectively, with 10 bases between them. The CDR3 length is 14 residues. CDR3 loop: CASSTGPNNSPLHF. Written as DNA, the CDR3 is TGTGCCAGCAGTACTGGGCCAAATAATTCACCCCTCCACTTT.

This clonotype occurred many times. The chain uses TRBV20-1 and TRBJ2-7; D is ambiguous. The CDR3 is made up of 17 amino acids. Germline CDR1 and CDR2: DFQATT and SNEGSKA (reference sequence). Trimming stripped 0 bases from V and 3 bases from J, with 21 bases between. The CDR3 here is CSARDPRTSAAYYEQYF. The CDR3 coding sequence is TGCAGTGCTAGAGATCCCCGGACGTCCGCTGCCTACTACGAGCAGTACTTC.

This clonotype turned up a few times. A much bigger clone sits one base away, suggesting this may be a read error. The rearrangement links TRBV7-2 to TRBJ1-2; TRBD1 matches at 8 bases. The CDR3 extends over 14 amino acids. The V gene's germline CDR1 is SGHTA and CDR2 FQGNSA. This chain's CDR3 is CASSRTGLGYGCTF. The CDR3 nucleotides read TGTGCCAGCAGCCGGACAGGGTTGGGCTATGGCTGCACCTTC.

The chain couples TRBV10-3 to TRBJ2-1; weak D call: TRBD1 (6 bases). Germline V gene lookup returns CDR1 ENHRY and CDR2 SYGVKD. Trimming removed 10 bases at V and 7 bases at J, with 11 bases between. The CDR3 runs to 11 residues. DNA of the CDR3: TGTGCCACCAGAAGGGGGAATGAGCAGTTCTTC. It codes for CATRRGNEQFF.

The J gene is TRBJ1-4, the V gene TRBV20-1; D is undetermined. V was clipped by 6 bases and J by 7 bases, with 24 bases between them. The CDR3 is 16 residues long. In germline, CDR1 is DFQATT, CDR2 SNEGSKA (reference sequence). CDR3 sequence: CSAATSGPSRTEKLFF. The CDR3 nucleotides read TGCAGTGCCGCGACAAGCGGGCCCAGCAGGACTGAAAAACTGTTTTTT.

The J gene is TRBJ2-1, the V gene TRBV2, with 8 bases fitting TRBD2. Per the germline V gene, CDR1 is SNHLY and CDR2 is FYNNEI. Unmatched junction bases numbered 18, after V lost 5 bases and J lost 12 bases. This CDR3 contains 16 residues. In DNA, the CDR3 is TGTGCCAGCAGTTTCGACCTAGCGGGTAGTTATGCCGGGCAGTTCTTC. It codes for CASSFDLAGSYAGQFF.

This clonotype was seen only a few times. The chain couples TRBV10-3 to TRBJ2-3; a possible D gene is TRBD2 (8 bases). In germline, CDR1 is ENHRY, CDR2 SYGVKD. The CDR3 covers 16 residues. Trimming pared 3 bases from V and 4 bases from J, leaving 17 bases between. The CDR3 sequence is CAISDLQGTSSDTQYF. The CDR3 coding sequence is TGTGCCATCAGTGATTTACAGGGGACTAGTTCAGATACGCAGTATTTT.

Regarding this clonotype: Likely a read error: the CDR3 ends without its conserved phenylalanine or tryptophan. Because the CDR3's place on the DNA is in doubt, the DNA is left out and the CDR3 is given as listed by TCRdb. V is TRBV2 and J is TRBJ2-7; the D call TRBD1 from the table was never checked on the DNA. CDR1 and CDR2 (germline): SNHLY, FYNNEI. The CDR3 is 13 residues long, ends included. The CDR3 sequence is CASSVGGDDEQGY.

Remarks on this clonotype: Without the conserved terminal phenylalanine or tryptophan, this CDR3 likely stems from a read error. The DNA is omitted, as the CDR3 cannot be located on it reliably, and the CDR3 follows TCRdb's listing. The rearrangement uses TRBV2 and TRBJ2-6; TRBD1, the table's D call, was not compared with the DNA. The CDR3 numbers 16 amino acids, ends counted. Germline V gene lookup returns CDR1 SNHLY and CDR2 FYNNEI. This chain's CDR3 is CASRAGRLDYGYTFGS.

This chain joins TRBV15 and TRBJ2-3, with D maybe TRBD1 (5 bases). This CDR3 is built from 17 residues. CDR1 and CDR2 from the germline V gene are LNHNV and YYDKDF (reference sequence). V was cut by 0 bases and J by 6 bases, with 19 bases left in between. CDR3 residues: CATSREHSVGATDTQYF. The CDR3 nucleotides read TGTGCCACCAGCAGAGAGCATTCGGTAGGGGCCACCGATACGCAGTATTTT. Filled out from reference TRBV15 and TRBJ2-3, the complete variable domain reads DAMVIQNPRYQVTQFGKPVTLSCSQTLNHNVMYWYQQKSSQAPKLLFHYYDKDFNNEADTPDNFQSRRPNTSFCFLDIRSPGLGDTAMYLCATSREHSVGATDTQYFGPGTRLTVL.

This clonotype showed up just a few times. The chain couples TRBV7-2 to TRBJ2-7; D possibly uses TRBD1 or TRBD2 (5 bases each). The CDR3 spans 14 residues. V shed 6 bases and J shed 7 bases, with 19 bases lying between them. In germline, CDR1 is SGHTA, CDR2 FQGNSA. CDR3 DNA sequence: TGTGCCAGCAGGGGGGTTTGGGGCCTGGGAGAGCAGTACTTC. Its translation: CASRGVWGLGEQYF. The full variable domain, in which reference TRBV7-2 and TRBJ2-7 provide the parts outside the CDR3, is GAGVSQSPSNKVTEKGKDVELRCDPISGHTALYWYRQSLGQGLEFLIYFQGNSAPDKSGLPSDRFSAERTGGSVSTLTIQRTQQEDSAVYLCASRGVWGLGEQYFGPGTRLTVT.

The chain recombines TRBV6-5 with TRBJ1-2, with D uncertain. Trimming took off 5 bases at V and 0 bases at J, with 7 bases between the two ends. The CDR3 sequence is 13 residues long. Germline assignment: CDR1 MNHEY and CDR2 SVGAGI. The CDR3 loop is CASSQEANYGYTF. CDR3 DNA sequence: TGTGCCAGCAGTCAAGAAGCTAACTATGGCTACACCTTC.

Concerning this clonotype itself: The junction does not match germline at one end; this may be a read error. CDR3 in DNA: TGTGCCAGCAGCTTATGGAGAAACAGCATATATTTT. It specifies CASSLWRNSIYF. The chain combines TRBV5-1 with TRBJ1-3, with D unclear. The V gene's germline CDR1 is SGHRS and CDR2 YFSETQ. There are 12 residues in the CDR3. The whole variable domain, remainder taken from reference TRBV5-1 and TRBJ1-3, is KAGVTQTPRYLIKTRGQQVTLSCSPISGHRSVSWYQQTPGQGLQFLFEYFSETQRNKGNFPGRFSGRQFSNSRSEMNVSTLELGDSALYLCASSLWRNSIYFGEGSWLTVV.

Turning to this clonotype: One end of the junction varies from germline; a read error may be responsible. J is TRBJ1-4 and V is TRBV12-3 or TRBV12-4; D ambiguous. The CDR3 runs 15 residues. The CDR3 DNA reads as TGTGCCAGCAGTTTAGCAATAAAGGGTGGAGAAAAACCGTTTTTT. As protein: CASSLAIKGGEKPFF.

The CDR3 DNA reads TGTGCCAGCAGCTTCCCCCCTCCCGGACAGGGGGCAGATACGCAGTATTTT. It yields the protein CASSFPPPGQGADTQYF. The chain is built from TRBV5-4 and TRBJ2-3; TRBD1 matches at 10 bases. The CDR3 spans 17 residues. Germline V gene data show CDR1 as SGHNT and CDR2 as YYREEE (reference sequence). V lost 2 bases, J lost 4 bases, and 10 bases stayed unmatched.

At least ten counts were recorded for this clonotype. The CDR3 nucleotides read TGTGCCAGCACCCTCGGAGGGTCTAATGAAAAACTGTTTTTT. As protein: CASTLGGSNEKLFF. This sequence joins TRBV7-2 and TRBJ1-4, with unresolved D. Germline CDR1 SGHTA, CDR2 FQGNSA. V was cut by 7 bases and J by 3 bases, with 12 bases left in between. CDR3 length: 14 amino acids.

The chain links TRBV9 to TRBJ1-5, with D unclear. V was cut by 3 bases and J by 0 bases, with 10 bases left in between. The CDR3 spans 15 residues. Per germline, CDR1 SGDLS and CDR2 YYNGEE. CDR3 sequence: CASSASANSNQPQHF. The CDR3 region has the DNA TGTGCCAGCAGCGCGTCGGCGAATAGCAATCAGCCCCAGCATTTT.

Comments on this clonotype: This may be a read error: a much more frequent sequence differs by one nucleotide. The CDR3 does not close with the conserved phenylalanine or tryptophan, likely indicating a read error. The chain employs TRBV28 and TRBJ2-5, with a tentative D call TRBD2 (5 bases). V was trimmed by 6 bases and J by 5 bases, leaving 19 bases between them. The length of the CDR3 is 15 residues. Germline V gene data show CDR1 as MDHEN and CDR2 as SYDVKM. The CDR3 nucleotides read TGTGCCAGCAGCACCCCCGAAATTGGCGGGGAGACCCAGTACTCC. Its protein product is CASSTPEIGGETQYS.

The CDR3 coding sequence is TGTGCCAGCAGCTTACCGGACGGGGGAGTTTACGCGAACACCGGGGAGCTGTTTTTT. This encodes CASSLPDGGVYANTGELFF. The genes are TRBV7-9 and TRBJ2-2, with D possibly matching TRBD2 (6 bases). Germline CDR1 reads SEHNR; CDR2 reads FQNEAQ (reference sequence). The CDR3 is 19 amino acids. V was pared by 2 bases and J by 0 bases, with 19 bases between. Looking up the rest from reference TRBV7-9 and TRBJ2-2 gives the full variable domain: DTGVSQNPRHKITKRGQNVTFRCDPISEHNRLYWYRQTLGQGPEFLTYFQNEAQLEKSRLLSDRFSAERPKGSFSTLEIQRTEQGDSAMYLCASSLPDGGVYANTGELFFGEGSRLTVL.

V and J are TRBV2 and TRBJ2-5; D unresolved. V lost 1 base to trimming and J lost 5 bases, with 5 bases between them. Germline CDR1 and CDR2: SNHLY and FYNNEI. The CDR3 has 12 amino acids. CDR3 region: CASSEGLETQYF. The CDR3 bases are TGTGCCAGCAGTGAAGGATTGGAGACCCAGTACTTC.

In the case of this clonotype: This may be a read error: a much more frequent sequence differs by one nucleotide. The chain links TRBV6-1 to TRBJ1-3, with D perhaps TRBD1 (6 bases). The germline V gene has CDR1 MNHNS and CDR2 SASEGT. The CDR3 consists of 15 residues. The CDR3 region is CASRATGISGNAIYF. The CDR3 coding sequence is TGTGCCAGCAGAGCGACAGGAATCTCTGGAAACGCCATATATTTT.

Comments on this clonotype: Its ends do not fully match the called genes, so a read error is possible. This chain links TRBV7-9 with TRBJ2-3; D not certain. CDR3 length: 14 residues. CDR1 is SEHNR, CDR2 FQNEAQ, per germline (reference sequence). This CDR3 reads CASSVLGAQYFEPF. The CDR3 nucleotides read TGTGCCAGCAGTGTCCTGGGCGCGCAGTACTTCGAGCCGTTT. The complete variable domain, with remaining parts taken from reference TRBV7-9 and TRBJ2-3, reads DTGVSQNPRHKITKRGQNVTFRCDPISEHNRLYWYRQTLGQGPEFLTYFQNEAQLEKSRLLSDRFSAERPKGSFSTLEIQRTEQGDSAMYLCASSVLGAQYFEPFGPGTRLTVL.

The V call is TRBV7-2, the J call TRBJ1-6, with D uncertain. The V gene lost 5 bases and the J gene lost 19 bases, with 27 bases spanning the gap. Germline V gives CDR1 SGHTA, CDR2 FQGNSA. The CDR3 extends over 15 amino acids. The CDR3 here is CASSRRAQPISYNHF. The CDR3 region has the DNA TGTGCCAGCAGCCGCCGCGCACAGCCTATCTCCTATAATCACTTT. The full variable domain, with the rest looked up from reference TRBV7-2 and TRBJ1-6, is GAGVSQSPSNKVTEKGKDVELRCDPISGHTALYWYRQSLGQGLEFLIYFQGNSAPDKSGLPSDRFSAERTGGSVSTLTIQRTQQEDSAVYLCASSRRAQPISYNHFGNGTRLTVT.

The chain uses TRBV7-4 and TRBJ1-1; possible D gene TRBD1, 6 bases. Trimming took 6 bases from V and 6 from J, leaving 23 bases between them. Germline values: CDR1 SGHVT, CDR2 SQSDAQ. The length of the CDR3 is 16 residues. Written as DNA, the CDR3 is TGTGCCAGCAGTACTACAGGGTTTGGGGGGGACGCTGAAGCTTTCTTT. The encoded protein is CASSTTGFGGDAEAFF.